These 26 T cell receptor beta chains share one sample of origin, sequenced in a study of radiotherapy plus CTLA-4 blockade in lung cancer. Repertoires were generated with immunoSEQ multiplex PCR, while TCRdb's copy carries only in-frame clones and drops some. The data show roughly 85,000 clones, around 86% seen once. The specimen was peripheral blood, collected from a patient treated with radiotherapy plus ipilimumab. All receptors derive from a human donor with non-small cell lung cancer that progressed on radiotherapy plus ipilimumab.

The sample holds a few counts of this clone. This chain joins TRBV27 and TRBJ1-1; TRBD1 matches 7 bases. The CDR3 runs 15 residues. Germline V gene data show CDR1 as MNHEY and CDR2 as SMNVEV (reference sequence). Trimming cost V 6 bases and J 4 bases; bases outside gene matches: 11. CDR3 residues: CASRQNRGPGTEAFF. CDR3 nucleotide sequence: TGTGCCAGCAGACAGAACAGGGGTCCCGGCACTGAAGCTTTCTTT.

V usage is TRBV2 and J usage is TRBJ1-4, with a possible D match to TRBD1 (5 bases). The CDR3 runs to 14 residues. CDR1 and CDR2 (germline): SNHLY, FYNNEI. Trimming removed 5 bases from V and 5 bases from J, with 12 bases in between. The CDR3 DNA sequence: TGTGCCAGCAGTACAGGAGAAAAGAATGAAAAACTGTTTTTT. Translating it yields CASSTGEKNEKLFF.

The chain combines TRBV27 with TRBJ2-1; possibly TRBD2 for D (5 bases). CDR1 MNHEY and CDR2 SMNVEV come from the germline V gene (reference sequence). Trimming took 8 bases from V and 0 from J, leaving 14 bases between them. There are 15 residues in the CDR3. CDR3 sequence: CASHTPRGSYNEQFF. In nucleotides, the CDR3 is TGTGCCAGCCACACACCTCGGGGCTCCTACAATGAGCAGTTCTTC.

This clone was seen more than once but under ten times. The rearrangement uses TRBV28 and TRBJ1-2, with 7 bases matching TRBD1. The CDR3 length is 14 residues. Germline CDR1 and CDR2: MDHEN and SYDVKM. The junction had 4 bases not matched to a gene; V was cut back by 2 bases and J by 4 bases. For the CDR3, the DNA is TGTGCCAGCAGTTTAAGACAGGGTGGCTATGGCTACACCTTC. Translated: CASSLRQGGYGYTF.

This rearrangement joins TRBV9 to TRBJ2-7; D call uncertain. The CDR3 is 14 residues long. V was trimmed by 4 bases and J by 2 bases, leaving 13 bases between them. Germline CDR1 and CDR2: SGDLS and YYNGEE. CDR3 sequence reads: CASSPIAATYEQYF. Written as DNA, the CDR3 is TGTGCCAGCAGCCCGATTGCGGCGACCTACGAGCAGTACTTC.

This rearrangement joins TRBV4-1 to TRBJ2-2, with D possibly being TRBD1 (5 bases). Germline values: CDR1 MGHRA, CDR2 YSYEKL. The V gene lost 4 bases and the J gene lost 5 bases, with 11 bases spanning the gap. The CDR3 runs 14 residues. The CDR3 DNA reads TGCGCCAGCAGCCCCCAGGGTCGGACCGGGGAGCTGTTTTTT. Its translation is CASSPQGRTGELFF.

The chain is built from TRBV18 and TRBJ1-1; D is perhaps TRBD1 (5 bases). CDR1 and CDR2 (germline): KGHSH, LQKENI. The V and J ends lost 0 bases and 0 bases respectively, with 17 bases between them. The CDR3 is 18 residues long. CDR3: CASSPPNAGPRMNTEAFF. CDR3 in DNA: TGTGCCAGCTCACCACCAAACGCGGGACCCCGCATGAACACTGAAGCTTTCTTT.

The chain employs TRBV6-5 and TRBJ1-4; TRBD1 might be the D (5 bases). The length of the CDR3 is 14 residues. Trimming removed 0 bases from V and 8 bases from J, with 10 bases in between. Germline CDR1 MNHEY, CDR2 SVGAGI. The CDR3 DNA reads TGTGCCAGCAGTTACTCGGGGCCTCCCGAAAAACTGTTTTTT. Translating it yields CASSYSGPPEKLFF.

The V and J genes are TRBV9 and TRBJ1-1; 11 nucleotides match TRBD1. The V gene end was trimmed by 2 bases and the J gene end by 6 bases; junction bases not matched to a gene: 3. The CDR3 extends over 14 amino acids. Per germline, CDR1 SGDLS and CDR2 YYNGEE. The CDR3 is CASSVGTGGSEAFF. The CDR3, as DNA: TGTGCCAGCAGCGTTGGGACAGGGGGTTCTGAAGCTTTCTTT.

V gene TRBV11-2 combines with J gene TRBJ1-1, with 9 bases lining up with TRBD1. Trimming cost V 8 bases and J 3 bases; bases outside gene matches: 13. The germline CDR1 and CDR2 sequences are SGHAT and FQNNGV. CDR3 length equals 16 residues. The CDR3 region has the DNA TGTGCCAGCGCTACCACAGGGGGCCTCCCCGACACTGAAGCTTTCTTT. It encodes CASATTGGLPDTEAFF.

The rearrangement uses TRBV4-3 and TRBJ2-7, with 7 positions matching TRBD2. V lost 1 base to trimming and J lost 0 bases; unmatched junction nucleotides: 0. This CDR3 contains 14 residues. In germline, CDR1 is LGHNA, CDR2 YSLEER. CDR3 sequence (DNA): TGCGCCAGCAGCCAAGGACTAGCCTCCTACGAGCAGTACTTC. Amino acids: CASSQGLASYEQYF.

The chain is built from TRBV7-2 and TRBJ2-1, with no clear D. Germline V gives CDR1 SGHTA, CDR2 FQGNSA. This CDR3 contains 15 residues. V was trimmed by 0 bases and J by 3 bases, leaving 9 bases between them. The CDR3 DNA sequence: TGTGCCAGCAGCTTAGCGCTCCCAGTCTACAATGAGCAGTTCTTC. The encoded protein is CASSLALPVYNEQFF.

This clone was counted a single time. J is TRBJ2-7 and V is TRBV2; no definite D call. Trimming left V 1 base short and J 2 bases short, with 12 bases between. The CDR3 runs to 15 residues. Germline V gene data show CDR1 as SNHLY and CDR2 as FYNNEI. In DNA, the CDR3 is TGTGCCAGCAGTGAAGAATATGGGGTAGCCTACGAGCAGTACTTC. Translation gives CASSEEYGVAYEQYF.

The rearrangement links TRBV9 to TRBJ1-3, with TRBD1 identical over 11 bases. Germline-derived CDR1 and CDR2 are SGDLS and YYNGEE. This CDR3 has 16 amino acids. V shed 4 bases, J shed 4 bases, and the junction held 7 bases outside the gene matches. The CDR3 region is CASSTGQGALGNTIYF. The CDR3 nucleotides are TGTGCCAGCAGCACTGGACAGGGGGCATTGGGAAACACCATATATTTT.

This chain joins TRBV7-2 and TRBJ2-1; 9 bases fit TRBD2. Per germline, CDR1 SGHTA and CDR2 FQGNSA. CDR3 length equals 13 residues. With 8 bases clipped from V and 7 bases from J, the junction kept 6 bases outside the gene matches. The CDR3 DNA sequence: TGTGCCAGCCGGGGACTAGCCTTAAATGAGCAGTTCTTC. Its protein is CASRGLALNEQFF.

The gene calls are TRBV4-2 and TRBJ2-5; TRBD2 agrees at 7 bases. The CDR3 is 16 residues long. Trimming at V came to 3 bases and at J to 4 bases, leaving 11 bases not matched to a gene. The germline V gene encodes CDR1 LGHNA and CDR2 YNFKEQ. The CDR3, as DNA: TGTGCCAGCAGCCAGCTGGGGGAGGGCCTGGGAGAGACCCAGTACTTC. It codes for CASSQLGEGLGETQYF.

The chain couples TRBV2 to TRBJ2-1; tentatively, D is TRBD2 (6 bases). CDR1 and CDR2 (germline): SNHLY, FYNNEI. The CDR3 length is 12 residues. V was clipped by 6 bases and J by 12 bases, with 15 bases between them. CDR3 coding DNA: TGTGCCAGCAGGGGGGACTCCCGCGGGCAGTTCTTC. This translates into CASRGDSRGQFF.

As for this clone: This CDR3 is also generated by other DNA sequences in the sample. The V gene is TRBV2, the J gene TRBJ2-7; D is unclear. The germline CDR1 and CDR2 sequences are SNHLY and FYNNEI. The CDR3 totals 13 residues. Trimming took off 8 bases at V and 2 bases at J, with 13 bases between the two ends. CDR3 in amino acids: CASESGSTYEQYF. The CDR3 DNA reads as TGTGCCAGCGAGTCGGGCAGTACCTACGAGCAGTACTTC.

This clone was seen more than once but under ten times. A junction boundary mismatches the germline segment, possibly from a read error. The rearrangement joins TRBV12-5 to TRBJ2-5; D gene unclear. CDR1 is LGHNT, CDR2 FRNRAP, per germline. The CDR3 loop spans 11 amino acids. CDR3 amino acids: CASGWQGTQYF. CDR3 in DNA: TGTGCTAGTGGTTGGCAAGGGACCCAGTACTTC.

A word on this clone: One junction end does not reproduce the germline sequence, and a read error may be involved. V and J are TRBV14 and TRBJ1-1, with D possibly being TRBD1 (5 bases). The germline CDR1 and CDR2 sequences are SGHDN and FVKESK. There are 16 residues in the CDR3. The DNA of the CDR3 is TGTGCCAGCAGCCTATCTCGGGGGTGGCTGAACACTGGAGCTTTCTTT. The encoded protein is CASSLSRGWLNTGAFF.

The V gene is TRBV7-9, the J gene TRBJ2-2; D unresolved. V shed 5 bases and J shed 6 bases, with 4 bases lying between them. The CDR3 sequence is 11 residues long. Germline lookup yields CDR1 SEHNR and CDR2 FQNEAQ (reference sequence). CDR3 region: CASSAAGELFF. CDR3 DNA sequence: TGTGCCAGCAGCGCCGCCGGGGAGCTGTTTTTT. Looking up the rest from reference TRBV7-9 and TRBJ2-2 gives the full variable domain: DTGVSQNPRHKITKRGQNVTFRCDPISEHNRLYWYRQTLGQGPEFLTYFQNEAQLEKSRLLSDRFSAERPKGSFSTLEIQRTEQGDSAMYLCASSAAGELFFGEGSRLTVL.

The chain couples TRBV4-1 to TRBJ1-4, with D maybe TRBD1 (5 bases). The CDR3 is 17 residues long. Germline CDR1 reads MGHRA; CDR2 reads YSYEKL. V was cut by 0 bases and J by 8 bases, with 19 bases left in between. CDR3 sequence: CASSQDLRGAWNEKLFF. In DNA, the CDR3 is TGCGCCAGCAGCCAAGATCTCCGGGGCGCTTGGAACGAAAAACTGTTTTTT.

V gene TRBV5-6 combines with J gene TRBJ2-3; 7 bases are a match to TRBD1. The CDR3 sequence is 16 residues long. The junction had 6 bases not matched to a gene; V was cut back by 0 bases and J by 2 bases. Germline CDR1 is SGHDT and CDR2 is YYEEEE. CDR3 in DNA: TGTGCCAGCAGCTTGGACAGGGGATACATCACAGATACGCAGTATTTT. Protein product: CASSLDRGYITDTQYF.

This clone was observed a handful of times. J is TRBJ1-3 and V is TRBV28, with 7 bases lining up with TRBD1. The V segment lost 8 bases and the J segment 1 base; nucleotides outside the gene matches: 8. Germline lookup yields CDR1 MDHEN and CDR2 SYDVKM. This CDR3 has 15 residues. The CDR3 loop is CASATGAASGNTIYF. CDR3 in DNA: TGTGCCAGCGCCACAGGGGCAGCTTCTGGAAACACCATATATTTT.

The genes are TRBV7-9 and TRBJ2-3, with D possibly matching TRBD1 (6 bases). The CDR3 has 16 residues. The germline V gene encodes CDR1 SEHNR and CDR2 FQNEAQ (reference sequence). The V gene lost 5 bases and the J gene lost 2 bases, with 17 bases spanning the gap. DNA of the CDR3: TGTGCCAGCAGCGGGGGCGGTGGCAGGTACACAGATACGCAGTATTTT. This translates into CASSGGGGRYTDTQYF.

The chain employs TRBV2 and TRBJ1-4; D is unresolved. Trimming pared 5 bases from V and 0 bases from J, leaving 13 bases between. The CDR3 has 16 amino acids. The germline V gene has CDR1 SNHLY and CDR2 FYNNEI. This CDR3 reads CASSPRGMSTNEKLFF. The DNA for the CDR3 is TGTGCCAGCAGTCCCCGAGGCATGTCAACTAATGAAAAACTGTTTTTT.